This passage covers 18 T cell receptor beta chains from one sample sequenced in a study of blood T cell repertoires in COVID-19. Method: immunoSEQ multiplex PCR; TCRdb's copy keeps in-frame clones and lacks some. The sample records about 250,000 clones, approximately 83% being singletons. The sequenced sample consisted of peripheral blood. The receptors shown here come from a person aged 65 to 85 with COVID-19, enrolled during active disease.

The genes are TRBV28 and TRBJ2-7, with a weak D call TRBD1 (6 bases). Trimming shortened V by 7 bases and J by 2 bases, and 18 bases separated the two germline ends. Looked up from germline, CDR1 is MDHEN and CDR2 is SYDVKM. The CDR3 is made up of 15 amino acids. The CDR3 DNA reads as TGTGCCAGCATCCTAAGGGGGACACCGACCTACGAGCAGTACTTC. It translates to CASILRGTPTYEQYF.

The chain employs TRBV5-1 and TRBJ2-5, with TRBD2 matching 8 bases. Germline CDR1 is SGHRS and CDR2 is YFSETQ. The CDR3 spans 15 residues. Germline trimming cut 4 bases from V and 3 bases from J; bases unmatched to any gene: 8. The CDR3 DNA reads TGCGCCAGCAGCGTGACTAGCGTCGGGGAAGAGACCCAGTACTTC. Translating gives CASSVTSVGEETQYF.

Worth noting for this clone: Other DNA sequences in the same sample also yield this CDR3. V gene TRBV5-1 combines with J gene TRBJ1-1; TRBD1 is a possible D gene (5 bases). The CDR3 covers 15 residues. Trimming cost V 0 bases and J 4 bases, with 13 bases left between them. CDR1 SGHRS and CDR2 YFSETQ come from the germline V gene. CDR3 DNA: TGCGCCAGCAGCTTGGCTGGGCCCGGGGGCACTGAAGCTTTCTTT. Its translation is CASSLAGPGGTEAFF.

The V call is TRBV18, the J call TRBJ1-3, with 8 bases lining up with TRBD1. CDR1 is KGHSH, CDR2 LQKENI, per germline. The V gene end was trimmed by 3 bases and the J gene end by 1 base; junction bases not matched to a gene: 11. The CDR3 loop spans 18 amino acids. The CDR3 region is CASSPPRTGLISGNTIYF. CDR3 nucleotides: TGTGCCAGCTCACCCCCCCGGACAGGGTTGATTTCTGGAAACACCATATATTTT.

The chain joins TRBV7-2 to TRBJ1-5, with 8 bases fitting TRBD1. V dropped 0 bases and J dropped 7; count of bases not matched to a gene: 8. The length of the CDR3 is 16 residues. Germline V gene lookup returns CDR1 SGHTA and CDR2 FQGNSA. CDR3 DNA: TGTGCCAGCAGCTTAGCGAGAGACAGGGGAGGGCAGCCCCAGCATTTT. This translates into CASSLARDRGGQPQHF.

The rearrangement links TRBV5-1 to TRBJ2-2; TRBD1 matches at 7 bases. V was clipped by 4 bases and J by 1 base; unmatched bases: 4. CDR1 is SGHRS, CDR2 YFSETQ, per germline. This CDR3 spans 15 amino acids. The CDR3 bases are TGCGCCAGCAGCCTTAGACAGGGGAACACCGGGGAGCTGTTTTTT. This encodes CASSLRQGNTGELFF.

J is TRBJ1-1 and V is TRBV7-6; no clear D. The CDR3 extends over 18 amino acids. Germline V gene lookup returns CDR1 SGHVS and CDR2 FNYEAQ. V lost 3 bases and J 6 bases, leaving 26 bases between the germline ends. CDR3 sequence: CASSFPPVWPARKAEAFF. CDR3 in DNA: TGTGCCAGCAGCTTCCCGCCCGTCTGGCCGGCGCGGAAGGCTGAAGCTTTCTTT.

The genes are TRBV10-3 and TRBJ2-4; weak D call: TRBD2 (6 bases). CDR1 is ENHRY, CDR2 SYGVKD, per germline. V lost 6 bases and J 7 bases, leaving 13 bases between the germline ends. This CDR3 has 13 amino acids. Here the CDR3 DNA reads TGTGCCATCAGGAAGGAGGGCGCGAACATTCAGTACTTC. Translated: CAIRKEGANIQYF.

This clone has only a few counts. This chain uses TRBV27 with TRBJ1-5; 9 nucleotides agree with TRBD1. The V gene's germline CDR1 is MNHEY and CDR2 SMNVEV (reference sequence). The ends lost 9 bases at V and 2 bases at J; junction bases unmatched: 8. The CDR3 is 15 residues long. The DNA of the CDR3 is TGTGCCAGTAAAATGACAGGGGGGGGCAATCAGCCCCAGCATTTT. Translation: CASKMTGGGNQPQHF.

V and J are TRBV11-3 and TRBJ2-7; 11 bases are a match to TRBD2. Germline CDR1 reads SGHNT; CDR2 reads YENEEA. The CDR3 has 14 amino acids. The V segment lost 5 bases and the J segment 8 bases; nucleotides outside the gene matches: 8. The CDR3 sequence is CASSATTSGNQQYF. CDR3 coding DNA: TGTGCCAGCAGCGCCACGACTAGCGGGAATCAGCAGTACTTC.

This clone was seen a single time. V is TRBV28 and J is TRBJ1-3; 7 bases are shared with TRBD1. This CDR3 is built from 16 residues. Germline assignment: CDR1 MDHEN and CDR2 SYDVKM. Trimming took 8 bases from V and 0 from J; bases not matched to a gene: 10. The CDR3 spells CASLPGGLSSGNTIYF. The CDR3 region has the DNA TGTGCCAGCCTGCCAGGGGGGCTGAGCTCTGGAAACACCATATATTTT.

In this sample, this clone turned up a few times. The rearrangement links TRBV6-4 to TRBJ2-7; D ambiguous. Germline loops: CDR1 MRHNA, CDR2 SNTAGT. This CDR3 comprises 11 residues. The V and J ends lost 8 bases and 0 bases respectively, with 5 bases between them. This CDR3 reads CASLVSYEQYF. The CDR3 nucleotides are TGTGCCAGCTTAGTCTCCTACGAGCAGTACTTC.

The chain couples TRBV7-2 to TRBJ1-2; 11 nucleotides line up with TRBD1. With V trimmed by 5 bases and J by 4 bases, 9 bases remained unmatched. Germline V gives CDR1 SGHTA, CDR2 FQGNSA. The CDR3 loop spans 16 amino acids. CDR3 loop: CASSQDRGRSGYGYTF. DNA for the CDR3: TGTGCCAGCAGCCAGGACAGGGGGCGCAGCGGCTATGGCTACACCTTC.

This clone was seen a single time. The CDR3 region is CASRGGLQRGTDTQYF. DNA of the CDR3: TGCGCCAGCAGGGGGGGACTCCAACGGGGCACAGATACGCAGTATTTT. The rearrangement uses TRBV5-1 and TRBJ2-3; D perhaps matches TRBD2 (6 bases). CDR3 size: 16 residues. The germline CDR1 and CDR2 sequences are SGHRS and YFSETQ. The V and J ends lost 5 bases and 1 base respectively, with 17 bases between them.

This clone was counted between two and nine times. The chain joins TRBV6-5 to TRBJ2-7, with D maybe TRBD1 (5 bases). The germline V and J ends were trimmed by 7 bases and 2 bases, with 12 bases remaining between them. This CDR3 comprises 13 residues. CDR1 MNHEY and CDR2 SVGAGI come from the germline V gene. The CDR3 loop is CASTGRGPYEQYF. CDR3 coding DNA: TGTGCCAGCACGGGTAGGGGTCCCTACGAGCAGTACTTC.

The chain couples TRBV7-9 to TRBJ1-5; weak D call: TRBD1 (6 bases). Trimming removed 1 base from V and 0 bases from J, with 16 bases in between. The CDR3 length is 18 residues. The germline V gene encodes CDR1 SEHNR and CDR2 FQNEAQ (reference sequence). CDR3 bases: TGTGCCAGCAGCTTAGGCAGGGGCAATCTAGATAGCAATCAGCCCCAGCATTTT. The encoded protein is CASSLGRGNLDSNQPQHF.

The chain employs TRBV7-9 and TRBJ2-7, with 8 positions matching TRBD2. Germline V gene lookup returns CDR1 SEHNR and CDR2 FQNEAQ (reference sequence). This CDR3 comprises 16 residues. The V and J ends lost 5 bases and 4 bases, in that order; junction bases with no gene match: 13. The CDR3 DNA reads as TGTGCCAGCAGCCGTACTAGCGGAAGGCCCCCGTACGAGCAGTACTTC. It translates to CASSRTSGRPPYEQYF.

This clone was seen a single time. The rearrangement joins TRBV27 to TRBJ2-5, with D perhaps TRBD1 (5 bases). V shed 5 bases and J shed 5 bases, with 12 bases lying between them. Germline V gene data show CDR1 as MNHEY and CDR2 as SMNVEV (reference sequence). The length of the CDR3 is 13 residues. The CDR3 loop reads CASSPWGGETQYF. The CDR3 coding sequence is TGTGCCAGCAGTCCATGGGGCGGCGAGACCCAGTACTTC.